This paragraph covers one TCR beta chain sequence. This specimen belongs to a study of cytomegalovirus exposure and HLA in healthy donors. Trimming took 3 bases from V and 3 from J, leaving 7 bases between them. Germline CDR1 SGHAT, CDR2 FQNNGV. There are 13 residues in the CDR3. Primers for the PCR totalled 60 Vbeta and 13 Jbeta. TCRdb's table, derived via immunoSEQ multiplex PCR, lists solely in-frame clones and lacks some. The sample has 100,000 to 150,000 clones, 70% to 85% seen once. The TCR sequence derives from a woman aged 50 to 60 in good health and CMV-seronegative. The sample comprised PBMCs. The rearrangement joins TRBV11-2 to TRBJ2-3; D gene unclear. Here the CDR3 DNA reads TGTGCCAGCAGCTTGGTGAGGACAGATACGCAGTATTTT. Encoded protein: CASSLVRTDTQYF.